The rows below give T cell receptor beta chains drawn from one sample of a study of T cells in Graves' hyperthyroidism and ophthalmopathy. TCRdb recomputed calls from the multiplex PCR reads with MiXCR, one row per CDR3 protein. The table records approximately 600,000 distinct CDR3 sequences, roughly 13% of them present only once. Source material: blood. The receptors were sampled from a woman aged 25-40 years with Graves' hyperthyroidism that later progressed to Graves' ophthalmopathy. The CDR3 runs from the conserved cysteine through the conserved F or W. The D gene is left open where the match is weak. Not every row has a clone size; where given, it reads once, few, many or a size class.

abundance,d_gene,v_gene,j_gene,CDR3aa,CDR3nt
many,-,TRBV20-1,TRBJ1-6,CSAREGHRDSPLHF,TGCAGTGCTAGAGAGGGGCACAGGGATTCACCCCTCCACTTT
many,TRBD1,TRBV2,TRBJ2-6,CASSVDQGAGANVLTF,TGTGCCAGCAGTGTAGATCAGGGGGCTGGGGCCAACGTCCTGACTTTC
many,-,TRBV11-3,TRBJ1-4,CASSLTSATNEKLFF,TGTGCCAGCAGCTTAACGTCCGCAACTAATGAAAAACTGTTTTTT
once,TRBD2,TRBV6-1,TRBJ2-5,CASSPAGSGSPGETQYF,TGTGCCAGCAGTCCCGCGGGTAGCGGGAGTCCAGGGGAGACCCAGTACTTC
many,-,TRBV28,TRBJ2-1,CASSTRVEQFF,TGTGCCAGCAGCACCCGGGTAGAGCAGTTCTTC
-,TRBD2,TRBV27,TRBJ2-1,CASRLAGGKDEQFF,TGTGCCAGCAGACTAGCGGGAGGGAAGGATGAGCAGTTCTTC
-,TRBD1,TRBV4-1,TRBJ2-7,CASSQRAGGGNSYEQYF,TGCGCCAGCAGCCAGAGGGCAGGGGGCGGTAACTCCTACGAGCAGTACTTC
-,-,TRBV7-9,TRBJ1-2,CASSLGGASYGYTF,TGTGCCAGCAGCTTAGGGGGCGCGAGCTATGGCTACACCTTC
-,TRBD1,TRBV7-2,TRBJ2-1,CASSIGQGSHNEQFF,TGTGCCAGCAGCATTGGACAGGGAAGCCACAATGAGCAGTTCTTC
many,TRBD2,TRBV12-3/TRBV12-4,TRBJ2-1,CASDRASGRDEQFF,TGTGCCAGCGACCGGGCTAGCGGGAGGGATGAGCAGTTCTTC
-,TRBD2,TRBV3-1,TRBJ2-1,CASSPGGGRASGLIYNEQFF,TGTGCCAGCAGCCCGGGGGGAGGGCGGGCCAGCGGGCTCATCTACAATGAGCAGTTCTTC
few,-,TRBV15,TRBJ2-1,CATSRDRPGVAGGNEQFF,TGTGCCACCAGCAGAGATAGGCCAGGGGTAGCGGGTGGGAATGAGCAGTTCTTC
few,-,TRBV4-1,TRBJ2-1,CASSRLGEGPYNEQFF,TGCGCCAGCAGCCGACTAGGGGAAGGGCCCTACAATGAGCAGTTCTTC
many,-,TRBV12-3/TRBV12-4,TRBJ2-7,CASTSSGTQSYEQYF,TGTGCCAGCACCTCCTCCGGGACTCAGAGCTACGAGCAGTACTTC
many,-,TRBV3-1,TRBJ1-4,CASSQDRAGSEKLFF,TGTGCCAGCAGCCAAGATCGGGCAGGGAGTGAAAAACTGTTTTTT
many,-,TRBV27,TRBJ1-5,CASSPRRGNSNQPQHF,TGTGCCAGCAGTCCCCGACGGGGAAATAGCAATCAGCCCCAGCATTTT
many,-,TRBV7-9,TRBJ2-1,CASLISVSYNEQFF,TGTGCCAGCTTGATTAGCGTCTCCTACAATGAGCAGTTCTTC
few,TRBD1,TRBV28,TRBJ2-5,CASTHSEGQGVNF,TGTGCCAGCACCCATTCAGAGGGGCAGGGGGTTAACTTC
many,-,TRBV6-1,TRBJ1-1,CASRRTPGPDEAFF,TGTGCCAGCAGGCGTACACCGGGTCCTGATGAAGCTTTCTTT
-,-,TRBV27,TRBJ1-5,CASTSRGYSNQPQHF,TGTGCCAGCACCTCAAGGGGCTATAGCAATCAGCCCCAGCATTTT
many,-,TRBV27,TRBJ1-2,CASSLRAGALNTF,TGTGCCAGCAGTTTGCGCGCAGGGGCTCTTAACACCTTC
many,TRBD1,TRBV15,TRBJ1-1,CATGDRGFGAFF,TGTGCCACAGGGGACAGGGGCTTTGGGGCTTTCTTT
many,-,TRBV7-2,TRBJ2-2,CASSLVTDLGELFF,TGTGCCAGCAGCTTAGTCACGGATCTCGGGGAGCTGTTTTTT
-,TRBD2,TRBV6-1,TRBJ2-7,CASRSGMVYEQYF,TGTGCCAGCAGAAGCGGGATGGTCTACGAGCAGTACTTC
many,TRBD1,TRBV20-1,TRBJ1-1,CSAKRGQGMNTEAFF,TGCAGTGCTAAGCGGGGACAGGGGATGAACACTGAAGCTTTCTTT
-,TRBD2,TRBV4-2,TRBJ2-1,CASSQQDRGATSGIPHEQFF,TGTGCCAGCAGCCAACAAGACAGGGGGGCGACTAGCGGGATCCCCCATGAGCAGTTCTTC
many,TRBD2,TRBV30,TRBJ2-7,CAWSRLAGGYEQYF,TGTGCCTGGAGTAGGCTAGCGGGAGGCTACGAGCAGTACTTC
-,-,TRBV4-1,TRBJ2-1,CANSQDGSSYNEQFF,TGCGCCAACAGCCAAGACGGGAGCTCCTACAATGAGCAGTTCTTC
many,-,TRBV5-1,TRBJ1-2,CASSLDRDNYGYTF,TGCGCCAGCAGCTTGGACAGGGATAACTATGGCTACACCTTC
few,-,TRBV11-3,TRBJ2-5,CASSLRSGLSKETQYF,TGTGCCAGCAGCTTGAGATCAGGTTTGAGTAAAGAGACCCAGTACTTC
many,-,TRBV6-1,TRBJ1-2,CASTRLGQLVGGYTF,TGTGCCAGCACTAGACTTGGACAGTTGGTCGGTGGCTACACCTTC
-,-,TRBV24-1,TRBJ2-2,CATSGLPGRAGELFF,TGTGCCACCAGTGGGTTGCCAGGGCGAGCCGGGGAGCTGTTTTTT
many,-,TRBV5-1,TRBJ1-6,CASSSVPGGNSPLHF,TGCGCCAGCAGCTCCGTGCCTGGAGGGAATTCACCCCTCCACTTT
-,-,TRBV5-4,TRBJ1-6,CASSLGGVFNSPLHF,TGTGCCAGCAGCTTGGGGGGGGTGTTCAATTCACCCCTCCACTTT
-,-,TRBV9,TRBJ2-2,CASSPGTGDAPGELFF,TGTGCCAGCAGCCCGGGGACCGGGGATGCCCCCGGGGAGCTGTTTTTT
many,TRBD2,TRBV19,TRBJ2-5,CASSIDPPQAGGRETQYF,TGTGCCAGTAGTATAGACCCCCCCCAAGCGGGAGGTCGGGAGACCCAGTACTTC
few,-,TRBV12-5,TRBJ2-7,CASGFWYHKQYF,TGTGCTAGTGGTTTTTGGTACCACAAGCAGTACTTC
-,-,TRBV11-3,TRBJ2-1,CASSVGHLGRDEQFF,TGTGCCAGCAGCGTAGGACACCTGGGACGGGATGAGCAGTTCTTC
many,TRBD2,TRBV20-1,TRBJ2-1,CSARDRTGGPDEQFF,TGCAGTGCTAGAGATCGCACGGGAGGGCCGGATGAGCAGTTCTTC
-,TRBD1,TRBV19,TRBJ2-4,CASRSGGRNIQYF,TGTGCCAGTAGGTCAGGGGGTCGGAACATTCAGTACTTC
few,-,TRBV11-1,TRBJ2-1,CASSQVAAPEQFF,TGTGCCAGCAGCCAAGTAGCTGCTCCTGAGCAGTTCTTC
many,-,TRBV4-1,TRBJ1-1,CASSQDRMNTEAFF,TGTGCCAGCTCACAGGACAGAATGAACACTGAAGCTTTCTTT
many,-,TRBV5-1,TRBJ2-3,CASSLVGGRSTDTQYF,TGCGCCAGCAGCTTGGTTGGGGGCCGTAGCACAGATACGCAGTATTTT
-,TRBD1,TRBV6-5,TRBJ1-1,CASSYTGQGNTEAFF,TGTGCCAGCAGTTACACGGGACAGGGGAACACTGAAGCTTTCTTT
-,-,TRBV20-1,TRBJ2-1,CSLPPRRGSDEQFF,TGCAGTTTGCCCCCCAGACGGGGGTCGGATGAGCAGTTCTTC
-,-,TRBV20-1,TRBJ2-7,CSAKLRGSEQMYEQYF,TGCAGTGCTAAACTCCGAGGATCCGAGCAGATGTACGAGCAGTACTTC
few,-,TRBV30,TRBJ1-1,CAYLRGTEAFF,TGTGCCTACCTCAGGGGAACTGAAGCTTTCTTT
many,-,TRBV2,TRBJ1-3,CASSPGHSGNTIYF,TGTGCCAGCAGCCCGGGGCATTCTGGAAACACCATATATTTT